This T cell receptor (beta chain) emerged from a study of CD8+ T cells in alopecia areata. Regarding treatment: oral pan-JAK inhibitor, 5-10 mg twice daily. Alopecia areata patients provided lesional scalp punch biopsies and peripheral blood. Whole-study findings and limits: Scalp clonality, together with expanded CD8+ clones among the top 100, fell significantly with tofacitinib. More clonal than normal scalp was lesional scalp, particularly alopecia totalis/universalis.

Sequencing relied on a cDNA template that was reverse transcribed from extracted RNA. The repertoire was sequenced with immunoSEQ multiplex PCR; TCRdb's copy has only in-frame clones and lacks some. The data contain around 150,000 clones, less than 70% of them singletons. Concerning this clone itself: Antigen: not known.

The CDR3 is 12 residues long. V shed 7 bases and J shed 5 bases, with 15 bases lying between them. CDR1 SQVTM and CDR2 ANQGSEA come from the germline V gene. The V and J genes are TRBV29-1 and TRBJ2-7; the D gene is possibly TRBD2 (6 bases). This sample comprised CD4+ T cells sorted from blood, obtained at week 4, from a patient treated with tofacitinib. This clonotype was sampled from a human donor with alopecia areata. CDR3 in amino acids: CSGGEKADEQYF. For the CDR3, the DNA is TGCAGCGGGGGGGAGAAAGCGGACGAGCAGTACTTC.